The 8 T cell receptor beta chains below were found in one sample sequenced in a study of radiotherapy plus CTLA-4 blockade in lung cancer. Profiled with immunoSEQ multiplex PCR; TCRdb holds only in-frame clones, not every one. The table has about 97,000 clones, under 85% seen once. Material: peripheral blood, obtained from a patient treated with radiotherapy plus ipilimumab. The receptors shown here come from a human donor with non-small cell lung cancer who had a partial response to radiotherapy plus ipilimumab. Some clones in this sample may be carry-over from other donors' samples.

V usage is TRBV19 and J usage is TRBJ2-1; TRBD2 agrees at 8 bases. Germline-derived CDR1 and CDR2 are LNHDA and SQIVND (reference sequence). Trimming took 5 bases from V and 9 from J; bases not matched to a gene: 12. The CDR3 covers 15 residues. In nucleotides, the CDR3 is TGTGCCAGTAGTTCACTAGCGGAGCGCATCGGTGAGCAGTTCTTC. This sequence encodes CASSSLAERIGEQFF.

This clone was seen only a few times. The chain employs TRBV29-1 and TRBJ2-3, with 13 positions matching TRBD2. The CDR3 runs to 14 residues. Germline CDR1 SQVTM, CDR2 ANQGSEA. Trimming cost V 7 bases and J 2 bases; bases outside gene matches: 3. The CDR3 DNA reads TGCAGCGGGGGACTAGCGGGATCCACAGATACGCAGTATTTT. Protein product: CSGGLAGSTDTQYF.

The CDR3: CASSLLTGTRVTEAFF. The CDR3 region has the DNA TGTGCCAGCAGCTTATTAACAGGTACACGGGTGACTGAAGCTTTCTTT. The J gene is TRBJ1-1, the V gene TRBV11-3, with TRBD1 as a possible D gene (5 bases). The CDR3 is 16 residues long. Germline CDR1 and CDR2: SGHNT and YENEEA. The V and J ends lost 2 bases and 5 bases respectively, with 18 bases between them.

In this sample, this clone turned up a few times. The chain couples TRBV5-4 to TRBJ1-2, with a tentative D call TRBD1 (5 bases). V lost 4 bases and J lost 8, with 18 bases in between. The germline gives CDR1 SGHNT, CDR2 YYREEE (reference sequence). This CDR3 contains 14 residues. The CDR3 nucleotides read TGTGCCAGCAGCACCGACGGAGGGCCAGGGGGCTACACCTTC. This codes for CASSTDGGPGGYTF.

The chain employs TRBV2 and TRBJ1-1, with 7 bases fitting TRBD1. This CDR3 is 12 amino acids long. Germline CDR1 is SNHLY and CDR2 is FYNNEI. Trimming cost V 4 bases and J 9 bases; bases outside gene matches: 5. CDR3 region: CASSAGGFQAFF. The DNA of the CDR3 is TGTGCCAGCAGTGCAGGGGGGTTTCAAGCTTTCTTT.

This chain uses TRBV9 with TRBJ2-2, with a weak D call TRBD1 (6 bases). The CDR3 sequence is 16 residues long. Germline V CDR1 and CDR2: SGDLS, YYNGEE. V was pared by 3 bases and J by 0 bases, with 12 bases between. As DNA, the CDR3 is TGTGCCAGCAGCGGAGCACAGGGCCCGAACACCGGGGAGCTGTTTTTT. It specifies CASSGAQGPNTGELFF.

The rearrangement joins TRBV7-2 to TRBJ2-7; D is perhaps TRBD2 (6 bases). The V gene's germline CDR1 is SGHTA and CDR2 FQGNSA. Deletions cut 6 bases from V and 9 bases from J, with 15 bases between. The CDR3 extends over 12 amino acids. Here the CDR3 DNA reads TGTGCCAGCAGTCTTAGCGGTTGGTGGCAGTACTTC. It encodes CASSLSGWWQYF.

This chain uses TRBV2 with TRBJ1-1, with D unresolved. The germline V gene has CDR1 SNHLY and CDR2 FYNNEI. With 6 bases removed from V and 0 bases from J, the gap between germline ends came to 11 bases. This CDR3 has 14 amino acids. The CDR3 spells CASSPITLNTEAFF. The CDR3 nucleotides are TGTGCCAGCAGCCCGATTACACTGAACACTGAAGCTTTCTTT.